A single sample is the source of the 31 T cell receptor beta chains below, sequenced in a study of control samples from healthy donors and cancer patients. Measured with immunoSEQ multiplex PCR; TCRdb has only the in-frame clones, and not every one. Of 85,000 to 90,000 clones listed, approximately 86% were seen once; the top ten hold under 25%. Material: blood. Receptors were obtained from a man younger than 40 in good health.

V is TRBV6-6 and J is TRBJ1-1, with a possible D match to TRBD1 (5 bases). Germline V gene data show CDR1 as MNHNY and CDR2 as SVGAGI (reference sequence). V was clipped by 5 bases and J by 1 base, with 14 bases between them. This CDR3 has 15 amino acids. DNA of the CDR3: TGTGCCAGCAGTCCCCCCAGGGAAAGGAACACTGAAGCTTTCTTT. It translates to CASSPPRERNTEAFF.

The gene calls are TRBV7-2 and TRBJ2-1; 13 bases fit TRBD2. Germline V CDR1 and CDR2: SGHTA, FQGNSA. The CDR3 is 18 residues long. Trimming removed 4 bases from V and 8 bases from J; junction bases left unmatched: 14. This chain's CDR3 is CASSWNKLAGGPFDEQFF. The CDR3 DNA reads as TGTGCCAGCAGCTGGAACAAACTAGCGGGGGGGCCTTTCGATGAGCAGTTCTTC.

This sequence joins TRBV30 and TRBJ1-6, with a possible D match to TRBD1 (5 bases). The germline V gene has CDR1 GTSNPN and CDR2 SVGIG (reference sequence). The V end lost 4 bases, the J end lost 1 base, and 8 bases lay between the germline ends. This CDR3 is 14 amino acids long. CDR3 bases: TGTGCCTGGACCCAGGGATCCTATAATTCACCCCTCCACTTT. Translated: CAWTQGSYNSPLHF.

This clone was detected once. The chain has TRBV24-1 and TRBJ2-2, with unresolved D. Deletions cut 5 bases from V and 11 bases from J, with 8 bases between. The germline V gene has CDR1 KGHDR and CDR2 SFDVKD. The CDR3 covers 11 residues. CDR3 sequence reads: CATSGTEELFF. The CDR3 coding sequence is TGTGCCACCAGTGGTACAGAAGAGCTGTTTTTT.

The V call is TRBV27, the J call TRBJ2-3; 9 bases line up with TRBD1. This CDR3 has 14 amino acids. CDR1 and CDR2 from the germline V gene are MNHEY and SMNVEV (reference sequence). With V trimmed by 10 bases and J by 1 base, 6 bases remained unmatched. The CDR3 reads CATTTGGGTDTQYF. CDR3 DNA sequence: TGTGCCACCACCACAGGGGGCGGCACAGATACGCAGTATTTT.

This clone was detected only a few times. V and J are TRBV12-5 and TRBJ1-3; no clear D. This CDR3 region has 14 residues. The ends were cut back, 6 bases at V and 4 bases at J, with 13 bases in the middle. Per germline, CDR1 LGHNT and CDR2 FRNRAP. The CDR3 DNA reads TGTGCTAGTGGGTCGGGGATAGGGGGAAACACCATATATTTT. This encodes CASGSGIGGNTIYF.

As to this clone: Different DNA sequences within this sample yield the same CDR3. The chain links TRBV10-3 to TRBJ1-1; tentative D call: TRBD1 (6 bases). CDR1 ENHRY and CDR2 SYGVKD come from the germline V gene. V dropped 6 bases and J dropped 7 bases, with 9 bases sitting between them. This CDR3 spans 11 amino acids. CDR3 sequence: CAISGQFEAFF. The CDR3 DNA reads as TGTGCCATCAGCGGACAGTTTGAAGCTTTCTTT.

As concerns this clone: Other DNA sequences in the same sample also yield this CDR3. The chain couples TRBV12-3 or TRBV12-4 to TRBJ1-2; no clear D. V was shortened by 3 bases and J by 2 bases, with 7 bases between the two germline ends. The CDR3 length is 13 residues. The CDR3 reads CASSLGGNYGYTF. The CDR3 coding sequence is TGTGCCAGCAGTTTGGGTGGGAACTATGGCTACACCTTC.

This chain links TRBV6-6 with TRBJ1-5, with TRBD1 as a possible D gene (6 bases). CDR1 and CDR2 (germline): MNHNY, SVGAGI (reference sequence). CDR3 size: 12 residues. The CDR3 spells CASGDNDQPQHF. The CDR3, as DNA: TGTGCTAGCGGGGACAACGATCAGCCCCAGCATTTT.

The chain employs TRBV12-2 and TRBJ2-3; TRBD1, the table's D call, lacks a check against the DNA. TRBV12-2 counts as a pseudogene. The CDR3 spans 16 residues. CDR3 amino acids: CASRWGQGRSTDTQYF. The CDR3 DNA reads TGTGCAAGTCGCTGGGGACAGGGACGGTCGACAGATACGCAGTATTTT.

V and J are TRBV5-6 and TRBJ2-4; TRBD2 matches 8 bases. The V gene end was trimmed by 4 bases and the J gene end by 9 bases; junction bases not matched to a gene: 12. This CDR3 region has 15 residues. Per germline, CDR1 SGHDT and CDR2 YYEEEE. In DNA form, the CDR3 reads TGTGCCAGCAGCGCACCCGGGACTAGTTGGGTCATTCAGTACTTC. It translates to CASSAPGTSWVIQYF.

The J gene is TRBJ1-6, the V gene TRBV6-5; D is uncertain. CDR3 length: 16 residues. Germline V lookup: CDR1 MNHEY, CDR2 SVGAGI. Trimming removed 0 bases at V and 0 bases at J, with 6 bases between. CDR3 in amino acids: CASSYSLSSYNSPLHF. The CDR3 bases are TGTGCCAGCAGTTACTCGCTGAGCTCCTATAATTCACCCCTCCACTTT.

The genes are TRBV5-5 and TRBJ2-5, with a weak D call TRBD2 (6 bases). V was cut by 4 bases and J by 1 base, with 11 bases left in between. Germline CDR1 reads SGHKS; CDR2 reads YYEKEE (reference sequence). The CDR3 sequence is 14 residues long. CDR3 nucleotides: TGTGCCAGCAGCCTCGGGGGTTCCCAAGAGACCCAGTACTTC. It specifies CASSLGGSQETQYF.

With respect to this clone: One end of the junction is discordant with germline, which a read error may explain. The chain is built from TRBV7-7 and TRBJ2-3, with 8 nucleotides matching TRBD1. CDR1 and CDR2 (germline): SSHAT, FNYEAQ (reference sequence). CDR3 length: 16 amino acids. Here the CDR3 reads CASSPGTGRSTDTQYF. The CDR3 nucleotides read TGTGCTAGCAGCCCCGGGACAGGAAGGTCCACAGATACGCAGTATTTT.

The V gene is TRBV3-1 (or the pseudogene TRBV3-2), the J gene TRBJ2-1; TRBD1 or TRBD2 may be the D gene (6 bases each). The ends were cut back, 1 base at V and 5 bases at J, with 15 bases in the middle. The CDR3 extends over 16 amino acids. Germline-derived CDR1 and CDR2 are LGHDT and YNNKEL (reference sequence). The CDR3 protein is CASSQGAGGHNNEQFF. Here the CDR3 DNA reads TGTGCCAGCAGCCAAGGAGCCGGGGGACATAACAATGAGCAGTTCTTC.

The J gene is TRBJ1-6, the V gene TRBV23-1, with D tentatively TRBD1 (5 bases). TRBV23-1 is placed among ORFs of uncertain function. The V end was cut by 11 bases, the J end by 6 bases, with 20 bases between. This CDR3 comprises 15 residues. CDR3 in DNA: TGCGCCCCCAGGGACCCTCACGGTGGTAATTCACCCCTCCACTTT. Protein sequence: CAPRDPHGGNSPLHF.

The chain couples TRBV11-2 to TRBJ1-2; D might be TRBD1 (5 bases). Germline-derived CDR1 and CDR2 are SGHAT and FQNNGV. The CDR3 totals 19 residues. Trimming pared 8 bases from V and 1 base from J, leaving 29 bases between. CDR3 sequence: CASGGSRARDVIHNYGYTF. The CDR3 nucleotides read TGTGCCAGCGGGGGATCAAGGGCGAGAGATGTCATCCATAACTATGGCTACACCTTC. Combining the CDR3 with reference TRBV11-2 and TRBJ1-2 gives the whole variable domain EAGVAQSPRYKIIEKRQSVAFWCNPISGHATLYWYQQILGQGPKLLIQFQNNGVVDDSQLPKDRFSAERLKGVDSTLKIQPAKLEDSAVYLCASGGSRARDVIHNYGYTFGSGTRLTVV.

The J gene is TRBJ2-2, the V gene TRBV9; D is possibly TRBD2 (7 bases). V was shortened by 0 bases and J by 6 bases, with 12 bases between the two germline ends. The germline gives CDR1 SGDLS, CDR2 YYNGEE. The CDR3 runs to 15 residues. CDR3 in amino acids: CASSVGGGASGELFF. As DNA, the CDR3 is TGTGCCAGCAGCGTAGGAGGGGGGGCCTCCGGGGAGCTGTTTTTT.

This chain uses TRBV6-5 with TRBJ1-1, with a tentative D call TRBD1 (5 bases). Trimming took 11 bases from V and 1 from J, leaving 14 bases between them. Germline V gene data show CDR1 as MNHEY and CDR2 as SVGAGI. The CDR3 is 13 amino acids. DNA of the CDR3: TGTGCCGCCTTCCCGACAGCGAACACTGAAGCTTTCTTT. This translates into CAAFPTANTEAFF.

The rearrangement links TRBV10-3 to TRBJ1-3; unclear D gene. Trimming left V 6 bases short and J 3 bases short, with 15 bases between. Germline CDR1 ENHRY, CDR2 SYGVKD. CDR3 length: 15 amino acids. The CDR3 is CAIRAITKLGNTIYF. The CDR3 bases are TGTGCCATCAGGGCCATCACAAAACTTGGAAACACCATATATTTT.

The chain uses TRBV30 and TRBJ2-5; D uncertain. V shed 0 bases and J shed 5 bases, with 10 bases lying between them. The CDR3 length is 13 residues. CDR1 is GTSNPN, CDR2 SVGIG, per germline (reference sequence). CDR3 coding DNA: TGTGCCTGGAGTGTAACCCCGTGGGAGACCCAGTACTTC. It codes for CAWSVTPWETQYF. Full variable domain (outside the CDR3, taken from reference TRBV30 and TRBJ2-5): SQTIHQWPATLVQPVGSPLSLECTVEGTSNPNLYWYRQAAGRGLQLLFYSVGIGQISSEVPQNLSASRPQDRQFILSSKKLLLSDSGFYLCAWSVTPWETQYFGPGTRLLVL.

The chain recombines TRBV11-2 with TRBJ2-1; TRBD2 agrees at 11 bases. This CDR3 region has 18 residues. V lost 2 bases and J lost 2; bases outside the gene matches: 8. The V gene's germline CDR1 is SGHAT and CDR2 FQNNGV. This chain's CDR3 is CASSLRSGGARPYNEQFF. The CDR3 bases are TGTGCCAGCAGCTTACGTAGCGGGGGGGCCAGACCCTACAATGAGCAGTTCTTC.

This clone has just a few counts. The V and J genes are TRBV5-8 and TRBJ1-6; D is unclear. Germline CDR1 SGHTS, CDR2 YDEGEE. Trimming took 4 bases from V and 4 from J, leaving 12 bases between them. This CDR3 comprises 15 residues. CDR3 amino acids: CASSPVDGYNSPLHF. The CDR3, as DNA: TGTGCCAGCAGCCCAGTGGACGGGTATAATTCACCCCTCCACTTT.

The CDR3, as DNA: TGTGCCACCAGACCGACAGGGGACCACAATGAGCAGTTCTTC. This encodes CATRPTGDHNEQFF. The genes are TRBV24-1 and TRBJ2-1; 8 bases are a match to TRBD1. V shed 7 bases and J 5 bases; nucleotides not matched to a gene: 6. Germline V lookup: CDR1 KGHDR, CDR2 SFDVKD. The CDR3 runs to 14 residues.

The rearrangement links TRBV7-9 to TRBJ1-4; 7 positions agree with TRBD1. The V and J ends lost 5 bases and 6 bases, in that order; junction bases with no gene match: 9. Germline V gene data show CDR1 as SEHNR and CDR2 as FQNEAQ (reference sequence). CDR3 length equals 15 residues. This chain's CDR3 is CASSTRQGRDEKLFF. The CDR3 DNA follows: TGTGCCAGCAGCACTCGACAGGGTAGAGATGAAAAACTGTTTTTT.

This clone was detected a few times. The chain is built from TRBV27 and TRBJ1-2; D unclear. Trimming removed 0 bases from V and 2 bases from J, with 10 bases in between. CDR1 is MNHEY and CDR2 is SMNVEV in the germline V gene (reference sequence). CDR3 length equals 15 residues. CDR3 sequence: CASSLSPAGNYGYTF. CDR3 coding DNA: TGTGCCAGCAGTTTATCCCCGGCAGGCAACTATGGCTACACCTTC.

This sequence joins TRBV29-1 and TRBJ1-5, with 7 bases lining up with TRBD1. J gave up 4 bases and V 3 bases, and 0 bases lay outside the gene matches. CDR3 length: 12 amino acids. Per the germline V gene, CDR1 is SQVTM and CDR2 is ANQGSEA. CDR3 sequence reads: CSVETGNQPQHF. CDR3 sequence (DNA): TGCAGCGTTGAGACAGGGAATCAGCCCCAGCATTTT.

V is TRBV5-4 and J is TRBJ2-7, with 10 positions matching TRBD1. CDR1 is SGHNT and CDR2 is YYREEE in the germline V gene (reference sequence). The CDR3 is 15 residues long. The trim removed 0 bases at V and 7 bases at J, leaving 7 bases unmatched. The CDR3 DNA is TGTGCCAGCAGCTTGGCCCGGGACAGGGGCCGGGAGCAGTACTTC. It encodes CASSLARDRGREQYF. Looking up the rest from reference TRBV5-4 and TRBJ2-7 gives the full variable domain: ETGVTQSPTHLIKTRGQQVTLRCSSQSGHNTVSWYQQALGQGPQFIFQYYREEENGRGNFPPRFSGLQFPNYSSELNVNALELDDSALYLCASSLARDRGREQYFGPGTRLTVT.

The chain has TRBV3-1 (or the pseudogene TRBV3-2) and TRBJ1-2; D not resolved. Per germline, CDR1 LGHDT and CDR2 YNNKEL (reference sequence). V shed 1 base and J shed 4 bases, with 7 bases lying between them. The CDR3 has 13 amino acids. The CDR3 here is CASSQAAGYGYTF. The CDR3 DNA follows: TGTGCCAGCAGCCAAGCGGCGGGCTATGGCTACACCTTC.

The V gene is TRBV23-1, the J gene TRBJ1-1; D remains ambiguous. TRBV23-1 is filed as an ORF, its function uncertain. Trimming cost V 0 bases and J 0 bases, with 8 bases left between them. This CDR3 spans 15 amino acids. As DNA, the CDR3 is TGCGCCAGCAGTCAATCGGGATCCTTGAACACTGAAGCTTTCTTT. This codes for CASSQSGSLNTEAFF.

The gene calls are TRBV5-1 and TRBJ2-1, with 7 bases matching TRBD2. The CDR3 has 13 amino acids. Germline V CDR1 and CDR2: SGHRS, YFSETQ. Germline trimming cut 6 bases from V and 5 bases from J; bases unmatched to any gene: 5. CDR3 amino acids: CASNLAENNEQFF. The CDR3 nucleotides are TGCGCCAGCAACCTAGCGGAAAACAATGAGCAGTTCTTC.